What follows describes a single T cell receptor (beta chain). Antigen unknown. The libraries were made with immunoSEQ version 4 in survey mode. Measured with immunoSEQ multiplex PCR; TCRdb has only the in-frame clones, and not every one. The sample contains 40,000 to 50,000 clones, 75% to 85% of which appear only once. This sample is drawn from a study of persistence of HIV-infected CD4 T cells. Lysates of CMV-infected fibroblasts at 8 to 10 ug/mL stimulated these cells. Sorted nonresponding memory CD4+ T cells were CD40L-negative, CD69-negative, CD45RO-high. V was pared by 4 bases and J by 0 bases, with 3 bases of the junction left unmatched. The CDR3 sequence is 15 residues long. Germline CDR1 LNHDA, CDR2 SQIVND (reference sequence).

Sequencing was performed on CD4+ T cells sorted from PBMCs after approximately 19-hour stimulation, taken from a patient who received antiretroviral therapy. The chain employs TRBV19 and TRBJ1-2, with 9 bases fitting TRBD1. The clonotype comes from an adult man with HIV who was CMV-seropositive. The CDR3 nucleotides read TGTGCCAGTAGTACCGGGACAGGGTCTAACTATGGCTACACCTTC. This gives the protein CASSTGTGSNYGYTF. Full variable domain (missing parts from reference TRBV19 and TRBJ1-2): DGGITQSPKYLFRKEGQNVTLSCEQNLNHDAMYWYRQDPGQGLRLIYYSQIVNDFQKGDIAEGYSVSREKKESFPLTVTSAQKNPTAFYLCASSTGTGSNYGYTFGSGTRLTVV.